These 27 T cell receptor beta chains were all obtained from the same sample, sequenced in a study of identical twins (dated by TCRdb to the mid-2010s). Library creation used 5' RACE. TCRdb records Illumina HiSeq 2000 as the sequencer. TCRdb cleaned the public reads at Q25 with fastp, built clones with MiXCR and kept in-frame beta chains. Rows are unified per CDR3 protein, each entry keeping the most common DNA and genes. For this sample there are a few hundred thousand distinct CDR3 sequences; roughly a tenth appear just once. 9% to 10% of the sample is in the top ten clones. The source material was memory T cells sorted from blood. This specimen's cell subset or site label, per the study, means: CD45RO+ enriched T cells. These receptor sequences come from a man aged 45-65 years in good health.

This chain connects TRBV11-1 to TRBJ2-1; 9 nucleotides match TRBD2. V lost 0 bases and J lost 2; bases outside the gene matches: 8. CDR1 and CDR2 from the germline V gene are SGHAT and FQDESV (reference sequence). This CDR3 has 18 amino acids. The CDR3, as DNA: TGTGCCAGCAGCTTAGCGCGAGGGATAGCGGGAGCCTACAATGAGCAGTTCTTC. Protein sequence: CASSLARGIAGAYNEQFF.

In regard to this clonotype: Compared with germline, one end of the junction differs, possibly owing to a read error. The chain uses TRBV6-2 or TRBV6-3 and TRBJ2-7; D is undetermined. The CDR3 is made up of 14 amino acids. Germline V gene lookup returns CDR1 MNHEY and CDR2 SVGEGT. The CDR3 loop is CARSYNLPSYEQYF. The CDR3 DNA reads as TGTGCCAGAAGTTACAACCTTCCCTCCTACGAGCAGTACTTC.

Ten or more counts support this clonotype. CDR3 sequence (DNA): TGCAGTGCTCAGGGTAGGCTCGGATACGAGCAGTACTTC. It encodes CSAQGRLGYEQYF. This rearrangement joins TRBV20-1 to TRBJ2-7; the D gene is possibly TRBD1 (5 bases). Looked up from germline, CDR1 is DFQATT and CDR2 is SNEGSKA (reference sequence). The V end was cut by 5 bases, the J end by 4 bases, with 15 bases between. The CDR3 contains 13 residues.

The chain is built from TRBV4-2 and TRBJ2-5; weak D call: TRBD2 (5 bases). The CDR3 contains 13 residues. The V end was cut by 2 bases, the J end by 3 bases, with 7 bases between. Germline CDR1 is LGHNA and CDR2 is YNFKEQ. The CDR3 coding sequence is TGTGCCAGCAGCCAACCCGGGGAAGAGACCCAGTACTTC. It specifies CASSQPGEETQYF.

There are many counts of this clonotype. This chain connects TRBV5-1 to TRBJ2-1; 8 bases map to TRBD2. CDR1 is SGHRS, CDR2 YFSETQ, per germline. This CDR3 comprises 15 residues. V gave up 5 bases and J gave up 7 bases; unmatched junction bases: 11. This chain's CDR3 is CASRRVSGNLNEQFF. CDR3 sequence (DNA): TGCGCCAGCAGACGAGTTAGCGGGAATCTGAATGAGCAGTTCTTC. The full variable domain, with the rest looked up from reference TRBV5-1 and TRBJ2-1, is KAGVTQTPRYLIKTRGQQVTLSCSPISGHRSVSWYQQTPGQGLQFLFEYFSETQRNKGNFPGRFSGRQFSNSRSEMNVSTLELGDSALYLCASRRVSGNLNEQFFGPGTRLTVL.

This clonotype was recorded at least ten times. This chain joins TRBV19 and TRBJ1-1; TRBD1 matches 10 bases. CDR1 is LNHDA and CDR2 is SQIVND in the germline V gene (reference sequence). The CDR3 runs 14 residues. After removal of 5 bases from V and 4 bases from J, the junction contained 4 bases not matched to a gene. CDR3 nucleotides: TGTGCCAGTAGTGACAGGGGGCGCGGCACTGAAGCTTTCTTT. Its protein is CASSDRGRGTEAFF.

For this clonotype: At one boundary the junction diverges from the germline segment, which might be a read error. V gene TRBV6-1 combines with J gene TRBJ2-7; TRBD2 agrees at 12 bases. This CDR3 region has 15 residues. The V gene's germline CDR1 is MNHNS and CDR2 SASEGT. CDR3 DNA: TGTTCCAGCAGCCGACTAGCGGGGGCCTCCTACGAGCAGTACTTC. It codes for CSSSRLAGASYEQYF.

The chain is built from TRBV20-1 and TRBJ2-3; no clear D gene. The CDR3 contains 12 residues. V gave up 6 bases and J gave up 0 bases, with 7 bases separating them. The germline V gene has CDR1 DFQATT and CDR2 SNEGSKA (reference sequence). Here the CDR3 DNA reads TGCAGTGCAGAGACCAGCACAGATACGCAGTATTTT. Its translation is CSAETSTDTQYF.

This clonotype was counted many times. The rearrangement joins TRBV4-1 to TRBJ1-3; D is unclear. CDR1 is MGHRA and CDR2 is YSYEKL in the germline V gene. The V end was cut by 0 bases, the J end by 1 base, with 10 bases between. The CDR3 loop spans 16 amino acids. As DNA, the CDR3 is TGCGCCAGCAGCCAAGAGGTCAGTGCTTCTGGAAACACCATATATTTT. It translates to CASSQEVSASGNTIYF.

This clonotype was seen repeatedly, ten times or more. This chain uses TRBV28 with TRBJ2-2; D tentatively fits TRBD1 or TRBD2 (6 bases each). Per germline, CDR1 MDHEN and CDR2 SYDVKM. The CDR3 contains 13 residues. V was trimmed by 7 bases and J by 5 bases, leaving 11 bases between them. CDR3 coding DNA: TGTGCCAGCAAGGAAGGGGGGACCGGGGAGCTGTTTTTT. This codes for CASKEGGTGELFF. The full variable domain, in which reference TRBV28 and TRBJ2-2 provide the parts outside the CDR3, is DVKVTQSSRYLVKRTGEKVFLECVQDMDHENMFWYRQDPGLGLRLIYFSYDVKMKEKGDIPEGYSVSREKKERFSLILESASTNQTSMYLCASKEGGTGELFFGEGSRLTVL.

This clonotype was seen only a few times. The DNA of the CDR3 is TGTGCCAGCAGTTTGTCAGAAGCGGGGTCCTACGAGCAGTACTTC. It specifies CASSLSEAGSYEQYF. This sequence joins TRBV28 and TRBJ2-7, with 7 bases identical to TRBD2. The CDR3 loop spans 15 amino acids. Germline assignment: CDR1 MDHEN and CDR2 SYDVKM. The V gene end was trimmed by 3 bases and the J gene end by 1 base; junction bases not matched to a gene: 6.

In this sample, this clonotype turned up many times. The chain joins TRBV10-2 to TRBJ2-1; 10 bases map to TRBD2. The length of the CDR3 is 15 residues. The V and J ends lost 6 bases and 7 bases, in that order; junction bases with no gene match: 9. Germline lookup yields CDR1 WSHSY and CDR2 SAAADI. CDR3 in amino acids: CASRPLAGVINEQFF. CDR3 nucleotide sequence: TGCGCCAGCAGACCTCTAGCGGGAGTAATAAATGAGCAGTTCTTC.

The rearrangement joins TRBV19 to TRBJ1-2; D gene ambiguous. Per germline, CDR1 LNHDA and CDR2 SQIVND (reference sequence). The V gene lost 6 bases and the J gene lost 5 bases, with 13 bases spanning the gap. This CDR3 comprises 13 residues. CDR3 nucleotide sequence: TGTGCCAGTAGGTTGGCCAATCGGTATGGCTACACCTTC. It translates to CASRLANRYGYTF. Full variable domain (rest looked up from reference TRBV19 and TRBJ1-2): DGGITQSPKYLFRKEGQNVTLSCEQNLNHDAMYWYRQDPGQGLRLIYYSQIVNDFQKGDIAEGYSVSREKKESFPLTVTSAQKNPTAFYLCASRLANRYGYTFGSGTRLTVV.

This clonotype was counted at least ten times. The chain couples TRBV28 to TRBJ2-4; 8 bases match TRBD1. With V trimmed by 5 bases and J by 0 bases, 9 bases remained unmatched. CDR1 and CDR2 (germline): MDHEN, SYDVKM. The CDR3 has 17 residues. Written as DNA, the CDR3 is TGTGCCAGCAGTCGAGATGGGACAGGCCTAGCCAAAAACATTCAGTACTTC. Amino acid sequence: CASSRDGTGLAKNIQYF.

In its sample, this clonotype was seen many times. V is TRBV11-2 and J is TRBJ1-5; D not certain. Trimming took 5 bases from V and 3 from J, leaving 8 bases between them. Germline V lookup: CDR1 SGHAT, CDR2 FQNNGV. The CDR3 loop spans 13 amino acids. The CDR3 bases are TGTGCCAGCAGCCCCAGTCACAATCAGCCCCAGCATTTT. The encoded protein is CASSPSHNQPQHF. The full variable domain, with the rest looked up from reference TRBV11-2 and TRBJ1-5, is EAGVAQSPRYKIIEKRQSVAFWCNPISGHATLYWYQQILGQGPKLLIQFQNNGVVDDSQLPKDRFSAERLKGVDSTLKIQPAKLEDSAVYLCASSPSHNQPQHFGDGTRLSIL.

This clonotype was seen ten or more times. The chain couples TRBV14 to TRBJ2-3; no firm D call. Trimming shortened V by 5 bases and J by 2 bases, and 2 bases separated the two germline ends. From germline, CDR1 is SGHDN and CDR2 FVKESK. This CDR3 comprises 11 residues. CDR3 sequence (DNA): TGTGCCAGCAGCTACACAGATACGCAGTATTTT. It is translated as CASSYTDTQYF.

The rearrangement links TRBV3-1 to TRBJ2-7; 9 bases fit TRBD2. Germline V gene lookup returns CDR1 LGHDT and CDR2 YNNKEL (reference sequence). This CDR3 has 15 amino acids. V shed 0 bases, J shed 3 bases, and the junction held 3 bases outside the gene matches. Here the CDR3 DNA reads TGTGCCAGCAGCCAAGAATATAGCGGGGGCTACGAGCAGTACTTC. Protein product: CASSQEYSGGYEQYF.

There are many counts of this clonotype. CDR3 nucleotides: TGTGCCAGCAGCGTAGCGGGAGTAAACCAAGAGACCCAGTACTTC. Encoded protein: CASSVAGVNQETQYF. The rearrangement joins TRBV9 to TRBJ2-5; TRBD2 is a possible D gene (6 bases). CDR1 SGDLS and CDR2 YYNGEE come from the germline V gene. The V end was cut by 0 bases, the J end by 0 bases, with 9 bases between. The CDR3 totals 15 residues.

This clonotype was counted ten times or more. The chain carries TRBV25-1 and TRBJ1-2; D not certain. The CDR3 has 13 amino acids. Germline values: CDR1 MGHDK, CDR2 SYGVNS. Trimming removed 5 bases at V and 4 bases at J, with 11 bases between. The CDR3 spells CASSPNEGYGYTF. CDR3 bases: TGTGCCAGCAGTCCAAACGAAGGCTATGGCTACACCTTC.

This clonotype was seen many times. The V gene is TRBV7-3, the J gene TRBJ2-1; 7 bases fit TRBD2. Per the germline V gene, CDR1 is SGHTA and CDR2 is FQGTGA. The CDR3 is 17 amino acids. V was pared by 1 base and J by 12 bases, with 18 bases of the junction left unmatched. CDR3: CASSLRPSGDGGYGQFF. The CDR3 bases are TGTGCCAGCAGCTTAAGACCCTCCGGGGACGGGGGGTACGGGCAGTTCTTC.

This clonotype was observed a handful of times. The V and J genes are TRBV9 and TRBJ2-7; 9 nucleotides align to TRBD1. The CDR3 runs to 18 residues. The V and J ends lost 0 bases and 2 bases, in that order; junction bases with no gene match: 12. Germline V gives CDR1 SGDLS, CDR2 YYNGEE. The CDR3 loop is CASSVAPGQGTLAYEQYF. The CDR3 DNA is TGTGCCAGCAGCGTAGCCCCGGGACAGGGAACCCTTGCCTACGAGCAGTACTTC.

This chain connects TRBV29-1 to TRBJ2-7; D is tentatively TRBD1 or TRBD2 (5 bases each). This CDR3 has 12 residues. CDR1 is SQVTM, CDR2 ANQGSEA, per germline. The V end was cut by 4 bases, the J end by 2 bases, with 9 bases between. The CDR3 region is CSVGDPTYEQYF. The CDR3 DNA follows: TGCAGCGTTGGGGACCCAACCTACGAGCAGTACTTC.

This clonotype was seen repeatedly, ten times or more. The rearrangement joins TRBV2 to TRBJ2-5, with 9 bases lining up with TRBD2. The CDR3 is 15 residues long. V was pared by 4 bases and J by 1 base, with 4 bases of the junction left unmatched. Germline assignment: CDR1 SNHLY and CDR2 FYNNEI. CDR3 region: CASSVGREGQETQYF. CDR3 nucleotide sequence: TGTGCCAGCAGTGTCGGGCGGGAGGGCCAAGAGACCCAGTACTTC. Using reference TRBV2 and TRBJ2-5 for the parts outside the CDR3, the full variable domain is EPEVTQTPSHQVTQMGQEVILRCVPISNHLYFYWYRQILGQKVEFLVSFYNNEISEKSEIFDDQFSVERPDGSNFTLKIRSTKLEDSAMYFCASSVGREGQETQYFGPGTRLLVL.

This chain links TRBV14 with TRBJ2-1; perhaps TRBD2 as D (5 bases). V was cut by 4 bases and J by 9 bases, with 16 bases left in between. The CDR3 extends over 14 amino acids. CDR1 is SGHDN, CDR2 FVKESK, per germline. The CDR3 reads CASSRISGVGEQFF. The CDR3 DNA reads TGTGCCAGCAGCCGGATCAGCGGCGTGGGTGAGCAGTTCTTC.

Ten or more counts support this clonotype. This chain uses TRBV6-5 with TRBJ1-3, with D uncertain. CDR3 length: 15 residues. Germline CDR1 MNHEY, CDR2 SVGAGI. The V gene lost 6 bases and the J gene lost 0 bases, with 12 bases spanning the gap. This CDR3 reads CASRLGRISGNTIYF. The CDR3 coding sequence is TGTGCCAGCAGACTCGGACGGATCTCTGGAAACACCATATATTTT.

This clonotype appeared many times. The J gene is TRBJ2-3, the V gene TRBV4-2; D is perhaps TRBD1 (6 bases). V was shortened by 0 bases and J by 6 bases, with 16 bases between the two germline ends. Germline CDR1 reads LGHNA; CDR2 reads YNFKEQ. The CDR3 is 16 amino acids. This CDR3 is CASSQESWGQSDTQYF. CDR3 in DNA: TGTGCCAGCAGCCAAGAGTCCTGGGGGCAAAGCGATACGCAGTATTTT.

This clonotype was found a few times. This sequence joins TRBV2 and TRBJ2-7; 10 positions match TRBD1. In germline, CDR1 is SNHLY, CDR2 FYNNEI. This CDR3 comprises 14 residues. Trimming removed 4 bases from V and 4 bases from J; junction bases left unmatched: 4. The CDR3 DNA reads TGTGCCAGCAGTGCGGACAGGGGGTTGTACGAGCAGTACTTC. Protein product: CASSADRGLYEQYF.